This is a list of T cell receptor beta chains from one sample in a study of blood T cell repertoires in COVID-19. Generated by immunoSEQ multiplex PCR, the TCRdb table keeps only in-frame clones and is missing some. The table shows approximately 240,000 clones, with roughly 90% occurring only once. Source material: PBMCs or T cells enriched from blood (not recorded which). These receptors all come from a woman aged 25-40 years with acute COVID-19. Both conserved end residues are part of each CDR3. D genes are given only for firm matches. Rows give clone size only sometimes, using once, few, many, or a class for an expanded clone.

>.|16|TRBV5-6|TRBJ2-2|TRBD2
TGTGCCAGCAGCTTGGGGGGGACTATAAACACCGGGGAGCTGTTTTTT
CASSLGGTINTGELFF
>few|15|TRBV11-1|TRBJ1-1|.
TGTGCCAGCAGCTTAGAACCGGTTATGAACACTGAAGCTTTCTTT
CASSLEPVMNTEAFF
>.|15|TRBV6-2/TRBV6-3|TRBJ2-2|.
TGTGCCAGCAGTTACGGCCAGGGGAACACCGGGGAGCTGTTTTTT
CASSYGQGNTGELFF
>.|15|TRBV2|TRBJ2-3|TRBD2
TGTGCCAGCAGTGAGGAGGGACTATTAGCAGATACGCAGTATTTT
CASSEEGLLADTQYF
>.|13|TRBV18|TRBJ2-5|TRBD1
TGTGCCAGCTCACCGACAGGGGGAGAGACCCAGTACTTC
CASSPTGGETQYF
>.|14|TRBV5-1|TRBJ2-5|TRBD1
TGCGCCAGCAGCAGGGACAGGGGGCGTGAGACCCAGTACTTC
CASSRDRGRETQYF
>.|16|TRBV7-7|TRBJ1-2|.
TGTGCTAGCAGCCCATACCGCGCGGGACGCCCCGGAGGCTACACCTTC
CASSPYRAGRPGGYTF
>.|14|TRBV7-9|TRBJ1-1|.
TGTGCCAGCAGCTTAAAAAGGGGAAGGGCTGAAGCTTTCTTT
CASSLKRGRAEAFF
>.|15|TRBV4-1|TRBJ2-7|TRBD1
TGCGCCAGCAGCCGCTCCACAGGGGACTCCTACGAGCAGTACTTC
CASSRSTGDSYEQYF
>.|15|TRBV5-1|TRBJ1-4|TRBD1
TGCGCCAGCAGGGACAGGGGAAGTTCAGATGAAAAACTGTTTTTT
CASRDRGSSDEKLFF
>.|16|TRBV5-4|TRBJ2-6|.
TGTGCCAGCAGCAAAGACAGATCCTCTGGGGCCAACGTCCTGACTTTC
CASSKDRSSGANVLTF
>.|16|TRBV19|TRBJ2-3|TRBD2
TGTGCCAGTAAAAAGGGACTAGCGGGAAGCACAGATACGCAGTATTTT
CASKKGLAGSTDTQYF
>.|16|TRBV7-2|TRBJ2-5|TRBD1
TGTGCCAGCAGTATTTCCGGGACAGGGTTTACTGAGACCCAGTACTTC
CASSISGTGFTETQYF
>.|17|TRBV28|TRBJ2-1|.
TGTGCCAGCAGTTTATCCATGCAGGGACTTAGATACAATGAGCAGTTCTTC
CASSLSMQGLRYNEQFF
>.|17|TRBV7-2|TRBJ2-2|TRBD2
TGTGCCAGCAGCTTAGCTTTGGAGGTCGGGAGGACCGGGGAGCTGTTTTTT
CASSLALEVGRTGELFF
>.|15|TRBV18|TRBJ2-7|TRBD1
TGTGCCAGCTCACCTCTAGGACAGGGGCCCTACGAGCAGTACTTC
CASSPLGQGPYEQYF
>.|14|TRBV4-1|TRBJ2-7|.
TGCGCCAGCAGCCTTTTTGAGGGTTCCTACGAGCAGTACTTC
CASSLFEGSYEQYF
>few|14|TRBV7-9|TRBJ1-6|.
TGTGCCAGCAGCTTAGTGCAGGGTAGTTCACCCCTCCACTTT
CASSLVQGSSPLHF
>once|17|TRBV5-6|TRBJ2-7|TRBD2
TGTGCCAGCAGCTTGTGGGGACTAGCGGGAGGGACCTACGAGCAGTACTTC
CASSLWGLAGGTYEQYF
>.|14|TRBV4-1|TRBJ1-1|.
TGCGCCAGCAGCCAAGTGATAGGGGGCACTGAAGCTTTCTTT
CASSQVIGGTEAFF
>once|13|TRBV3-1/TRBV3-2|TRBJ2-1|.
TGTGCCAGCAGCCAAAGTAGCGTAGGCGAGCAGTTCTTC
CASSQSSVGEQFF
>.|18|TRBV20-1|TRBJ1-5|.
TGCAGTGCTAGTAAACCGGCCCCGGGGAGGGATAGCAATCAGCCCCAGCATTTT
CSASKPAPGRDSNQPQHF
>once|16|TRBV20-1|TRBJ2-1|TRBD2
TGCAGTGCTAGTAGACTAGCGGGGGGCCGGGGGAATGAGCAGTTCTTC
CSASRLAGGRGNEQFF
>.|14|TRBV29-1|TRBJ2-1|TRBD2
TGCAGCGTTGAAGGTCGACTAGCGTTTCATGAGCAGTTCTTC
CSVEGRLAFHEQFF
>.|13|TRBV28|TRBJ2-7|TRBD1
TGTGCCAGCAGTGGGACAGTGCCATACGAGCAGTACTTC
CASSGTVPYEQYF
>once|14|TRBV28|TRBJ2-1|TRBD1
TGTGCCAGCAAGACAGGGGCTTCGGGCAATGAGCAGTTCTTC
CASKTGASGNEQFF
>.|13|TRBV6-2/TRBV6-3|TRBJ2-1|TRBD2
TGTGCCAGCAGCGCCTGGGAGGGAACTGAGCAGTTCTTC
CASSAWEGTEQFF
>.|13|TRBV28|TRBJ1-1|.
TGTGCCAGCACCCTATACAGGGATGAAGAAGCTTTCTTT
CASTLYRDEEAFF
>.|13|TRBV25-1|TRBJ1-2|.
TGTGCCAGCAGTGAAGCTGAGCTCTATGGCTACACCTTC
CASSEAELYGYTF
>.|14|TRBV29-1|TRBJ2-7|TRBD2
TGCAGCGTTGAAGAGAGCGGGGCGACCTACGAGCAGTACTTC
CSVEESGATYEQYF
>.|14|TRBV19|TRBJ1-5|.
TGTGCCAGTAGTTCCATACAGGGTGAGCAGCCCCAGCATTTT
CASSSIQGEQPQHF
>.|15|TRBV9|TRBJ2-1|TRBD2
TGTGCCAGCAGCGTAAGTAGCGGGGGGGCCAATGAGCAGTTCTTC
CASSVSSGGANEQFF
>.|15|TRBV5-4|TRBJ1-1|.
TGTGCCAGCAGCTCAACTCAGGCTTTGAACACTGAAGCTTTCTTT
CASSSTQALNTEAFF
>few|12|TRBV30|TRBJ2-7|.
TGTGCCTGGAGTAGAGGAGTAGACGAGCAGTACTTC
CAWSRGVDEQYF
>.|13|TRBV30|TRBJ1-2|TRBD1
TGTGCCTGGAGTAGGGGACAGGAGGACGGCTACACCTTC
CAWSRGQEDGYTF
>.|12|TRBV2|TRBJ2-1|.
TGTGCCAGCCCCGACAGTTACAATGAGCAGTTCTTC
CASPDSYNEQFF
>.|13|TRBV12-3/TRBV12-4|TRBJ1-1|.
TGTGCCAGCACCCTTACAGCGAACACTGAAGCTTTCTTT
CASTLTANTEAFF
>.|15|TRBV4-2|TRBJ2-2|TRBD2
TGTGCCAGCAGCGGGACTAGCGGGAGTACCGGGGAGCTGTTTTTT
CASSGTSGSTGELFF
>once|16|TRBV28|TRBJ1-4|TRBD1
TGTGCCAGCAGGCCAAGTGGCGGGACAGGGGGGGAAAAACTGTTTTTT
CASRPSGGTGGEKLFF
>.|12|TRBV7-9|TRBJ1-2|TRBD1
TGTGCCAGCAGCTTCAACAGGGGTGGCTACACCTTC
CASSFNRGGYTF
>.|16|TRBV6-2/TRBV6-3|TRBJ2-5|TRBD2
TGTGCCAGCAGTTCCTATTCTAGCGGGCCGCAAGAGACCCAGTACTTC
CASSSYSSGPQETQYF
>.|15|TRBV3-1/TRBV3-2|TRBJ2-2|.
TGTGCCAGCAGCCAGGCGGTTATGTACACCGGGGAGCTGTTTTTT
CASSQAVMYTGELFF
>few|13|TRBV25-1|TRBJ1-2|.
TGTGCCAGCAGTGCACAGTGGAACTATGGCTACACCTTC
CASSAQWNYGYTF
>few|14|TRBV5-1|TRBJ1-2|.
TGCGCCAGCAGCTCGACAAGGGAGAACTATGGCTACACCTTC
CASSSTRENYGYTF
>.|12|TRBV4-1|TRBJ2-2|.
TGCGCCAGCAGGAGGGACACCGGGGAGCTGTTTTTT
CASRRDTGELFF
>.|15|TRBV19|TRBJ2-2|TRBD1
TGTGCCAGTAGTCAGGGGGTACTAAACACCGGGGAGCTGTTTTTT
CASSQGVLNTGELFF